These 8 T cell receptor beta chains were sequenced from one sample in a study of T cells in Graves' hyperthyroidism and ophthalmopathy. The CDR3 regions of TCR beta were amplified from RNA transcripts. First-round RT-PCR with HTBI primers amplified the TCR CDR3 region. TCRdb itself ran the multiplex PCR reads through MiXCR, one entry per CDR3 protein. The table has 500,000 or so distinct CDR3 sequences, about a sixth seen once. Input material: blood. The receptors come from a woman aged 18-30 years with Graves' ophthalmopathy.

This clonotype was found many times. CDR3 coding DNA: TGCAGTGCTAGGCGGACTAGCGGGAGCTACGAGCAGTACTTC. It codes for CSARRTSGSYEQYF. This chain uses TRBV20-1 with TRBJ2-7, with 13 bases that match TRBD2. CDR1 is DFQATT and CDR2 is SNEGSKA in the germline V gene (reference sequence). This CDR3 contains 14 residues. V gave up 3 bases and J gave up 3 bases; unmatched junction bases: 2.

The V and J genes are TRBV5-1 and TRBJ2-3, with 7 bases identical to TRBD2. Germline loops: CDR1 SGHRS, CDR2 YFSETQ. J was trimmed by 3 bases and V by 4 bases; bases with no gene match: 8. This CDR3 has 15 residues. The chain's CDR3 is CASSLGAGATDTQYF. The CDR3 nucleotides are TGCGCCAGCAGCCTAGGGGCGGGAGCAACAGATACGCAGTATTTT.

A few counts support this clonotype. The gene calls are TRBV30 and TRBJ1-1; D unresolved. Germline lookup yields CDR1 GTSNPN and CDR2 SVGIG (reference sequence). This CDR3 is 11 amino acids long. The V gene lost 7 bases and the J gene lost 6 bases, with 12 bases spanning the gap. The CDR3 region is CASARGAEAFF. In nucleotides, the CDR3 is TGTGCCTCCGCTCGCGGGGCTGAAGCTTTCTTT.

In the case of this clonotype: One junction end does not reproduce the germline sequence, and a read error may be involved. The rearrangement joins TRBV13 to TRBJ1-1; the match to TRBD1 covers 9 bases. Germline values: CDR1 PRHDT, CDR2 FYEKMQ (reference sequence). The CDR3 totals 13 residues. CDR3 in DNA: TGTGCCGGCAGCTTATCCGGGACAGGGGAAGCTTTCTTT. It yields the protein CAGSLSGTGEAFF.

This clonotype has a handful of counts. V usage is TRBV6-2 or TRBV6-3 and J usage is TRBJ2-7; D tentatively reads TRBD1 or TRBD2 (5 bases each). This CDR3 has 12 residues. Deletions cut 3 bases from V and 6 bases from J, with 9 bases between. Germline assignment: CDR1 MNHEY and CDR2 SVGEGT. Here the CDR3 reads CASSYLGPEQYF. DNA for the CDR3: TGTGCCAGCAGTTATCTGGGACCCGAGCAGTACTTC.

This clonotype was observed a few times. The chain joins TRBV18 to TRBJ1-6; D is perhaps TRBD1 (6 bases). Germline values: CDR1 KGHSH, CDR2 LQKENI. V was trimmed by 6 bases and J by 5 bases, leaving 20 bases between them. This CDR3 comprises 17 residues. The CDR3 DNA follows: TGTGCCAGCTCTTCGGAGGGGACACACAGAGATAATTCACCCCTCCACTTT. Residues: CASSSEGTHRDNSPLHF.

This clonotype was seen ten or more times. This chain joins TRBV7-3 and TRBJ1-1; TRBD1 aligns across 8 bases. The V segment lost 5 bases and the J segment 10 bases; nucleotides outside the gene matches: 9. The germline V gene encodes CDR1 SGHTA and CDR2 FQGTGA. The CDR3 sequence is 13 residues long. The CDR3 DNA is TGTGCCAGCAGCACGGACAGGGCTGGACGAGCTTTCTTT. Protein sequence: CASSTDRAGRAFF.

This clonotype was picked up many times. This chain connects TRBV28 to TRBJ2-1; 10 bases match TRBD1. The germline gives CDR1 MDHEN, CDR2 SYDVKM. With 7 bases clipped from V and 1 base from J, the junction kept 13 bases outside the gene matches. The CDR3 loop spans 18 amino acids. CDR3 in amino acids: CASIPGTGAFNSYNEQFF. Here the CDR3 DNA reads TGTGCCAGCATTCCCGGGACAGGGGCCTTCAATTCCTACAATGAGCAGTTCTTC.